This T cell receptor (beta chain) was captured in a study of T cells in Graves' hyperthyroidism and ophthalmopathy. Looking at the study overall: Upon initial diagnosis and before any treatment, peripheral blood was collected.

CDR1 MNHEY and CDR2 SMNVEV come from the germline V gene (reference sequence). With V trimmed by 8 bases and J by 10 bases, 13 bases remained unmatched. The CDR3 is 15 amino acids. RNA transcripts served as the template for amplifying TCR beta CDR3 regions. The primer set for the first-round RT-PCR of the TCR CDR3 was HTBI. TCRdb recomputed calls from the multiplex PCR reads with MiXCR, one row per CDR3 protein. The sample yields approximately 640,000 distinct CDR3 sequences, 15% to 20% seen once. The chain uses TRBV27 and TRBJ2-1, with 11 bases matching TRBD2. This TCR derives from a man in his fifties with Graves' hyperthyroidism. Input material: blood. The CDR3 DNA is TGTGCCAGCCGTCCCGGGACTAGCGGCTCCTACGAGCAGTTCTTC. As protein: CASRPGTSGSYEQFF.